The clone carrying this T cell receptor beta chain appeared a few times. Its antigen is still unknown. TCRdb re-derived calls from the reads in MiXCR, one entry per CDR3 protein. The table has around 430,000 distinct CDR3 sequences, about 42% seen once; the top ten hold 35% to 50%. The source of the sample is a study of T cell repertoires in cytomegalovirus infection. Study details: Well-studied HLA-B-restricted CMV epitopes were used in the study alongside recently identified HLA-C-restricted ones. Public signatures in TCR beta pointed to CMV infection and matching HLA type.

The CDR3 contains 17 residues. Germline values: CDR1 KGHSH, CDR2 LQKENI. Trimming stripped 1 base from V and 0 bases from J, with 13 bases between. Study results and caveats: Using cumulative public TCR beta family frequency, the authors identified those who carried CMV together with the relevant HLA. The ex vivo response was dominated by HLA-C-restricted CMV-specific TCR beta clonotypes.

The TCR was taken from a human donor in good health (CMV status not recorded). Some clones in this sample may be carry-over from other donors' samples. V gene TRBV18 combines with J gene TRBJ1-3; D is unclear. Specimen: cultured PBMCs, collected from culture after CMV antigen stimulation. DNA of the CDR3: TGTGCCAGCTCACCACAACCGCTCATTCCCTCTGGAAACACCATATATTTT. This translates into CASSPQPLIPSGNTIYF.